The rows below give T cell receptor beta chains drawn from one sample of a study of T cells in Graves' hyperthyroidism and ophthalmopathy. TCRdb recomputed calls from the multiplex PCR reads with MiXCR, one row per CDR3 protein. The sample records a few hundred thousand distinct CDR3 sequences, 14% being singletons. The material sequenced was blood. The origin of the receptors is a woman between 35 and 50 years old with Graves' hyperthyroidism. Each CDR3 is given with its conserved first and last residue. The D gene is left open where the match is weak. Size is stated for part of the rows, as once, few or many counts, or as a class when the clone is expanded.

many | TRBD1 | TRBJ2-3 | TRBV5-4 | TGTGCCAGCGCTCGTGGGGGACAGGGGGCAGATACGCAGTATTTT | CASARGGQGADTQYF
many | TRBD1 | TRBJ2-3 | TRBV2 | TGTGCCAGCAACATACAGGGGGCCTCAGATACGCAGTATTTT | CASNIQGASDTQYF
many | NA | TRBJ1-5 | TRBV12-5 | TGTGCTAGTGGTTCCGGGACGAGCAGCAATCAGCCCCAGCATTTT | CASGSGTSSNQPQHF
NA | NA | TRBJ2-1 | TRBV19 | TGTGCCAGTAGTATACGGCTAGTTGGCAATGAGCAGTTCTTC | CASSIRLVGNEQFF
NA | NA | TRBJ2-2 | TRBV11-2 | TGTGCCAGCAGCACCACGACGCCACCTGGACGCACCGGGGAGCTGTTTTTT | CASSTTTPPGRTGELFF
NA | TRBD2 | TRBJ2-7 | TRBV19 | TGTGCCAGTAGTCCTCCCCCGGGAGGGGAGCAGTACTTC | CASSPPPGGEQYF
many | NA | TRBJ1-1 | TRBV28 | TGTGCCAGCAGTTTGGGGGACACAACAGAAGAAGCTTTCTTT | CASSLGDTTEEAFF
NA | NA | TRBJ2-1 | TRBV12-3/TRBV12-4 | TGTGCCAGTGGGGCAGGGGGGGGGTTGAATGAGCAGTTCTTC | CASGAGGGLNEQFF
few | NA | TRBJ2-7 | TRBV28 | TGCGGGACGTTCTTCGAGCAGTACTTC | CGTFFEQYF
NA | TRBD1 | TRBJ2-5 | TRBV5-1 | TGCGCCAGCAGCTTGACCGGGACAGGGTGGAGGGAGACCCAGTACTTC | CASSLTGTGWRETQYF
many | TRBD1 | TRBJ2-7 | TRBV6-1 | TGTGCCAGCAGTCGCAGGACAGGGCCGAGCTCCTACGAGCAGTACTTC | CASSRRTGPSSYEQYF
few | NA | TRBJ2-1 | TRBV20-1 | TGCAGTGCTAGAGATCTTAGGGCCTCCTACAATGAGCAGTTCTTC | CSARDLRASYNEQFF
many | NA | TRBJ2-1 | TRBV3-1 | TGTGCCAGCAGCCAAGATTGGACAAGTCCAGGCAATGAGCAGTTCTTC | CASSQDWTSPGNEQFF
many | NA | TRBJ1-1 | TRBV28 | TGTGCCAGCAGTTTACCCTCCGGGACCGACAACCCCTTATTTAACACTGAAGCTTTCTTT | CASSLPSGTDNPLFNTEAFF
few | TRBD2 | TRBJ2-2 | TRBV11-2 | TGTGCCAGCAGCCAGAGCGGGAGGGTCACCGGGGAGCTGTTTTTT | CASSQSGRVTGELFF
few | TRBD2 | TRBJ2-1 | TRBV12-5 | TGTGCTAGTGGTTTGGACGGGAGGACCGAGGAGCAGTTCTTC | CASGLDGRTEEQFF
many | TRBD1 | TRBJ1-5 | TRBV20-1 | TGCAGTGCCGGGCCAGGGGGCTTAATCGGTCAGCCCCAGCATTTT | CSAGPGGLIGQPQHF
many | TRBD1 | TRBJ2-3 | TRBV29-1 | TGCAGCGTTGTAGGACAGGGGCCCACAGATACGCAGTATTTT | CSVVGQGPTDTQYF